Listed below are T cell receptor beta chains from one sample, sequenced in a study of OX40 agonist ivuxolimab in advanced cancers. The data were produced by immunoSEQ multiplex PCR, yet TCRdb's version contains in-frame clones alone and is incomplete. The sample includes nearly 85,000 clones, roughly 80% of them seen just once. The input for sequencing was CD4+ or CD8+ T cells sorted from blood, taken in a trial of the OX40 agonist ivuxolimab. The receptors shown here come from an adult with an advanced solid tumor such as melanoma, head and neck, liver or kidney cancer. CDR3s include the opening cysteine and the closing phenylalanine or tryptophan. A D gene is named only where the DNA matches it firmly. For some rows the clone size is stated as once, few or many, or as a class when expanded; others skip it.

-	TRBV7-9	TRBJ2-7	-	CASSLGGNPSYEQYF	TGTGCCAGCAGCTTAGGCGGGAACCCCTCCTACGAGCAGTACTTC
-	TRBV7-2	TRBJ1-1	once	CASSLARGINTEAFF	TGTGCCAGCAGCTTAGCCAGGGGAATTAACACTGAAGCTTTCTTT
TRBD1	TRBV7-2	TRBJ2-2	-	CASSLQGDTGELFF	TGTGCCAGCAGCTTACAGGGGGACACCGGGGAGCTGTTTTTT
-	TRBV27	TRBJ1-2	-	CASSSTGTGNYGYTF	TGTGCCAGCAGTTCAACAGGGACTGGTAACTATGGCTACACCTTC
TRBD2	TRBV4-2	TRBJ2-7	-	CASSPQAGGSYEQYF	TGTGCCAGCAGCCCCCAAGCGGGGGGTTCCTACGAGCAGTACTTC
-	TRBV7-2	TRBJ2-3	once	CASSLAIRGDTQYF	TGTGCCAGCAGCTTAGCGATCCGGGGTGATACGCAGTATTTT
-	TRBV7-8	TRBJ1-2	once	CASSLEGVGGDGYTF	TGTGCCAGCAGCTTAGAAGGAGTCGGGGGAGATGGCTACACCTTC
-	TRBV19	TRBJ1-1	-	CASSMSRGNTEAFF	TGTGCCAGTAGTATGAGCAGGGGGAACACTGAAGCTTTCTTT
-	TRBV4-1	TRBJ2-7	-	CASSQSGTPLYEQYF	TGCGCCAGCAGCCAATCCGGGACACCTCTTTACGAGCAGTACTTC
TRBD2	TRBV9	TRBJ2-7	-	CASSVAPSLAGASYEQYF	TGTGCCAGCAGCGTAGCTCCCTCACTAGCGGGGGCTTCCTACGAGCAGTACTTC
-	TRBV6-5	TRBJ2-7	-	CASSYGRGPHEQYF	TGTGCCAGCAGTTACGGGCGGGGGCCCCACGAGCAGTACTTC
-	TRBV9	TRBJ1-4	once	CASSVYPDRYNEKLFF	TGTGCCAGCAGCGTTTACCCGGACAGATATAATGAAAAACTGTTTTTT
TRBD2	TRBV6-1	TRBJ2-5	-	CASLPGGLETQYF	TGTGCCAGCCTACCCGGGGGGTTAGAGACCCAGTACTTC
-	TRBV2	TRBJ1-4	-	CVTSGDEKLFF	TGTGTCACCTCGGGGGATGAAAAACTGTTTTTT
-	TRBV7-2	TRBJ1-3	-	CASSLSNTGNTIYF	TGTGCCAGCAGCCTTTCAAACACTGGAAACACCATATATTTT
TRBD1	TRBV11-1	TRBJ1-1	many	CASTERGQGGMRNTEAFF	TGTGCCAGCACCGAGAGGGGACAGGGCGGGATGAGGAACACTGAAGCTTTCTTT
TRBD1	TRBV5-4	TRBJ2-2	-	CASSPNTAGQGVTGELFF	TGCGCCAGCAGCCCAAATACCGCGGGACAGGGAGTCACCGGGGAGCTGTTTTTT
-	TRBV11-2	TRBJ1-1	few	CASSPSYGAFF	TGTGCCAGCAGTCCCAGCTACGGAGCTTTCTTT
TRBD1	TRBV7-6	TRBJ1-2	once	CASSLPGGRGYTF	TGTGCCAGCAGCCTACCAGGGGGGAGAGGCTACACCTTC
TRBD1	TRBV7-9	TRBJ1-6	many	CASSSQGGGNSPLHF	TGTGCCAGCAGCTCACAGGGGGGTGGTAATTCACCCCTCCACTTT
-	TRBV4-3	TRBJ1-4	-	CASSQEQLAGLANEKLFF	TGCGCCAGCAGCCAGGAGCAATTGGCGGGCCTGGCTAATGAAAAACTGTTTTTT
TRBD1	TRBV5-1	TRBJ2-7	once	CASSTLGQPDYEQYF	TGCGCCAGCAGCACCCTGGGACAGCCTGACTACGAGCAGTACTTC
-	TRBV25-1	TRBJ2-5	-	CASSEAHQETQYF	TGTGCCAGCAGTGAGGCACACCAAGAGACCCAGTACTTC
-	TRBV11-2	TRBJ2-5	-	CASSYGDYQETQYF	TGTGCCAGCAGCTACGGGGACTACCAAGAGACCCAGTACTTC
-	TRBV7-2	TRBJ1-6	-	CASSVGQYNSPLHF	TGTGCCAGCAGCGTAGGACAGTATAATTCACCCCTCCACTTT
TRBD2	TRBV5-1	TRBJ2-5	few	CASSFLAGGPETQYF	TGCGCCAGCAGCTTTTTAGCGGGGGGGCCGGAGACCCAGTACTTC
-	TRBV27	TRBJ1-5	-	CASSTLQGGGLNQPQHF	TGTGCCAGCAGTACCCTACAGGGAGGAGGACTCAATCAGCCCCAGCATTTT
-	TRBV5-1	TRBJ2-7	-	CASSPRAGSSYEQYF	TGCGCCAGCAGCCCGCGGGCAGGGAGTTCCTACGAGCAGTACTTC
-	TRBV27	TRBJ1-1	-	CASSLSLPPTEAFF	TGTGCCAGCAGTTTATCGCTACCTCCTACTGAAGCTTTCTTT
-	TRBV11-2	TRBJ2-7	-	CATSRGRLSYEQYF	TGTGCCACCTCCCGGGGACGCCTCTCCTACGAGCAGTACTTC
TRBD1	TRBV7-9	TRBJ1-2	-	CASRSYLQGAGNGYTF	TGTGCCAGCAGGTCATATTTACAGGGGGCCGGGAATGGCTACACCTTC
TRBD2	TRBV27	TRBJ2-1	-	CASSSAGGLYNEQFF	TGTGCCAGCAGTTCAGCGGGGGGCCTTTACAATGAGCAGTTCTTC
-	TRBV12-5	TRBJ2-1	-	CASGLWYSHNEQFF	TGTGCTAGTGGTTTGTGGTACAGCCACAATGAGCAGTTCTTC
-	TRBV5-1	TRBJ1-1	-	CASSLGDTEAFF	TGCGCCAGCAGCTTGGGTGACACTGAAGCTTTCTTT
-	TRBV18	TRBJ2-7	-	CASSPPADSYEQYF	TGTGCCAGCTCACCACCGGCAGACTCCTACGAGCAGTACTTC
-	TRBV18	TRBJ1-6	-	CASSPGREYNSPLHF	TGTGCCAGCTCACCAGGGAGGGAGTATAATTCACCCCTCCACTTT
TRBD2	TRBV5-4	TRBJ2-3	-	CASSQAGVNTDTQYF	TGTGCCAGCAGCCAAGCGGGGGTGAACACAGATACGCAGTATTTT
TRBD1	TRBV7-9	TRBJ1-1	-	CASSSVMGTGPLAAEAFF	TGTGCCAGCAGCTCGGTGATGGGGACAGGGCCGCTGGCCGCTGAAGCTTTCTTT
TRBD1	TRBV10-3	TRBJ2-2	-	CAISRDRRAGELFF	TGTGCCATCAGCCGGGACAGGAGGGCCGGGGAGCTGTTTTTT
TRBD2	TRBV4-2	TRBJ2-1	-	CASSLGTSGDHEQFF	TGTGCCAGCAGCCTCGGGACTAGCGGGGACCATGAGCAGTTCTTC
TRBD1	TRBV6-5	TRBJ2-5	-	CASRAGTGQETQYF	TGTGCCAGCAGGGCCGGGACAGGCCAAGAGACCCAGTACTTC
TRBD1	TRBV2	TRBJ1-6	-	CASGAGGRVSPLHF	TGTGCCAGCGGGGCAGGGGGAAGGGTTTCACCCCTCCACTTT
TRBD1	TRBV6-1	TRBJ1-1	-	CASSGGGSRTEAFF	TGTGCCAGCAGTGGAGGGGGCTCAAGGACTGAAGCTTTCTTT
-	TRBV5-1	TRBJ2-5	-	CASSLAPGRETQYF	TGCGCCAGCAGCTTGGCCCCGGGGAGGGAGACCCAGTACTTC
TRBD2	TRBV5-1	TRBJ2-3	few	CASSPRTSGDTDTQYF	TGCGCCAGCAGCCCCCGGACTAGCGGGGACACAGATACGCAGTATTTT
TRBD1	TRBV10-2	TRBJ1-2	once	CASTLGQNYGYTF	TGCGCCAGCACCTTGGGACAGAATTATGGCTACACCTTC
-	TRBV30	TRBJ1-4	-	CAWRGASNEKLFF	TGTGCCTGGAGGGGGGCATCTAATGAAAAACTGTTTTTT
-	TRBV12-5	TRBJ1-5	few	CASGLVGDYSNQPQHF	TGTGCTAGTGGTTTGGTCGGGGATTATAGCAATCAGCCCCAGCATTTT
-	TRBV19	TRBJ2-7	-	CASSQTGTGVHEQYF	TGTGCCAGTAGTCAAACCGGGACGGGTGTCCACGAGCAGTACTTC
-	TRBV30	TRBJ1-6	-	CAWSLAENSPLHF	TGTGCCTGGTCTTTGGCTGAGAATTCACCCCTCCACTTT
-	TRBV29-1	TRBJ2-1	-	CSVDRSDNEQFF	TGCAGCGTTGACAGGTCGGACAATGAGCAGTTCTTC
-	TRBV6-6	TRBJ1-6	-	CASSYSRGWNSPLHF	TGTGCCAGCAGTTACTCGAGGGGTTGGAATTCACCCCTCCACTTT